This T cell receptor (beta chain) was documented in a study of cytomegalovirus exposure and HLA in healthy donors. Germline loops: CDR1 SGHRS, CDR2 YFSETQ. The CDR3 is 16 amino acids. Trimming took 1 base from V and 5 from J, leaving 16 bases between them. Use of 60 Vbeta and 13 Jbeta primers characterized the PCR. This table comes from immunoSEQ multiplex PCR, and its TCRdb copy is limited to in-frame clones, with some not included. Among tens of thousands of clones listed, more than 50% were seen once. The clonotype was recovered from a woman aged 40 to 49 in good health and CMV-seropositive. The V gene is TRBV5-1, the J gene TRBJ2-1, with a possible D match to TRBD1 (6 bases). Sequenced input: PBMCs. The CDR3 spells CASSLIPPPGDNEQFF. For the CDR3, the DNA is TGCGCCAGCAGCTTGATACCGCCACCAGGGGACAATGAGCAGTTCTTC.